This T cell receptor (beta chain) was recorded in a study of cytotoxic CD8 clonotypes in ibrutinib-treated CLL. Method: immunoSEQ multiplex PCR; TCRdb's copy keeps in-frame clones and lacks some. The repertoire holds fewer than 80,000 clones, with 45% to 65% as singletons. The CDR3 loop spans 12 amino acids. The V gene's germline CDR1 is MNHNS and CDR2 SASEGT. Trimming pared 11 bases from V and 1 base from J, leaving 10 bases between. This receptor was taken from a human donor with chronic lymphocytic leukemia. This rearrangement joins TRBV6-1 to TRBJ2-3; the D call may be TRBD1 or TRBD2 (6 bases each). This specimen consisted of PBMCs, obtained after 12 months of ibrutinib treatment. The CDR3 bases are TGTGCCGGGGGGCCAGGCACAGATACGCAGTATTTT. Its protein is CAGGPGTDTQYF.